This TCR beta chain was recorded in a study of OX40 agonist ivuxolimab in advanced cancers. This clone showed up just once. Profiled with immunoSEQ multiplex PCR; TCRdb holds only in-frame clones, not every one. The repertoire holds over 65,000 clones, about 86% seen once, with 1.5% to 2.5% in the top ten. Germline CDR1 is MDHEN and CDR2 is SYDVKM. The V gene end was trimmed by 7 bases and the J gene end by 9 bases; junction bases not matched to a gene: 13. The CDR3 has 15 amino acids. The sample consisted of CD4+ or CD8+ T cells sorted from blood, taken in a trial of the OX40 agonist ivuxolimab. This receptor was obtained from an adult with an advanced solid tumor such as melanoma, head and neck, liver or kidney cancer. The chain combines TRBV28 with TRBJ2-1; 9 nucleotides match TRBD2. The CDR3 sequence is CASNPASGVPTEQFF. The CDR3 DNA sequence: TGTGCCAGCAACCCGGCTAGCGGGGTCCCTACTGAGCAGTTCTTC.